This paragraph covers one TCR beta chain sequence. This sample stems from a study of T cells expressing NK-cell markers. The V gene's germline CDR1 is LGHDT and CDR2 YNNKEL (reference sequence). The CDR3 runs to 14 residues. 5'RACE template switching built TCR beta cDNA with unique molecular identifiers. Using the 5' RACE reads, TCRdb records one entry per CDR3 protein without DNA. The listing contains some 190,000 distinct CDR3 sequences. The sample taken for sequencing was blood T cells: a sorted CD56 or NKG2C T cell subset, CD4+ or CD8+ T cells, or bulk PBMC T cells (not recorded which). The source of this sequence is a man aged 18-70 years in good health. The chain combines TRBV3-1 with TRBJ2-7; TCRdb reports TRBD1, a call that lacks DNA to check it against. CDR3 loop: CASSAGTGPFEQYF.